The 23 T cell receptor beta chains below come from one sample, sequenced in a study of blood T cell repertoires in COVID-19. Only in-frame clones appear in the TCRdb table, and some are missing; sequencing was by immunoSEQ multiplex PCR. The sample has roughly 200,000 clones, roughly 73% seen once. The sequencing input was peripheral blood. The receptors originated from a woman of 80 years or more with active or convalescent COVID-19.

The chain recombines TRBV25-1 with TRBJ1-4, with TRBD1 matching over 7 bases. The germline V gene has CDR1 MGHDK and CDR2 SYGVNS. CDR3 length: 15 amino acids. V lost 6 bases, J lost 8 bases, and 12 bases stayed unmatched. The CDR3 here is CASRGQNRVYEKLFF. The CDR3 DNA sequence: TGTGCCAGCAGGGGACAGAACAGGGTTTACGAAAAACTGTTTTTT.

V and J are TRBV30 and TRBJ2-7; 7 nucleotides agree with TRBD1. The ends lost 3 bases at V and 6 bases at J; junction bases unmatched: 5. This CDR3 has 12 residues. Germline CDR1 is GTSNPN and CDR2 is SVGIG (reference sequence). CDR3 sequence reads: CAWRGTVGEQYF. The CDR3 region has the DNA TGTGCCTGGAGGGGGACAGTCGGCGAGCAGTACTTC.

This chain joins TRBV2 and TRBJ1-6; D unresolved. The CDR3 covers 16 residues. Trimming took 8 bases from V and 5 from J, leaving 19 bases between them. Germline assignment: CDR1 SNHLY and CDR2 FYNNEI. CDR3 DNA: TGTGCCAGCGGTAGGAGGATTACATCAGATAATTCACCCCTCCACTTT. It codes for CASGRRITSDNSPLHF.

This sequence joins TRBV18 and TRBJ2-7; no clear D gene. The germline V gene encodes CDR1 KGHSH and CDR2 LQKENI. With 4 bases removed from V and 6 bases from J, the gap between germline ends came to 16 bases. The CDR3 runs to 14 residues. CDR3 DNA: TGTGCCAGCTCACTAGGCACTACGACCGGCGAGCAGTACTTC. Translated, it gives CASSLGTTTGEQYF.

The chain couples TRBV4-3 to TRBJ1-1; D may be TRBD1 (5 bases). The germline V gene has CDR1 LGHNA and CDR2 YSLEER. V lost 0 bases, J lost 4 bases, and 15 bases lay in between. CDR3 length equals 16 residues. The DNA of the CDR3 is TGCGCCAGCAGCCAAGATGTTGCAGGGCGGACCACTGAAGCTTTCTTT. Encoded protein: CASSQDVAGRTTEAFF.

J is TRBJ2-5 and V is TRBV3-1 (or the pseudogene TRBV3-2); 12 bases are shared with TRBD2. This CDR3 spans 14 amino acids. Germline V gives CDR1 LGHDT, CDR2 YNNKEL (reference sequence). J lost 3 bases, V lost 10 bases, and 6 bases had no gene match. The CDR3: CATRLAGAEETQYF. The CDR3 coding sequence is TGTGCCACGCGACTAGCGGGGGCTGAAGAGACCCAGTACTTC.

The chain carries TRBV2 and TRBJ1-3; the D is unclear. CDR1 and CDR2 from the germline V gene are SNHLY and FYNNEI. This CDR3 comprises 13 residues. The ends were cut back, 5 bases at V and 2 bases at J, with 7 bases in the middle. CDR3 residues: CASSMRAGNTIYF. Here the CDR3 DNA reads TGTGCCAGCAGTATGAGGGCTGGAAACACCATATATTTT. Combining the CDR3 with reference TRBV2 and TRBJ1-3 gives the whole variable domain EPEVTQTPSHQVTQMGQEVILRCVPISNHLYFYWYRQILGQKVEFLVSFYNNEISEKSEIFDDQFSVERPDGSNFTLKIRSTKLEDSAMYFCASSMRAGNTIYFGEGSWLTVV.

V usage is TRBV6-5 and J usage is TRBJ2-7; D might be TRBD2 (5 bases). Germline loops: CDR1 MNHEY, CDR2 SVGAGI. This CDR3 contains 14 residues. The germline V and J ends were trimmed by 0 bases and 2 bases, with 8 bases remaining between them. CDR3 nucleotide sequence: TGTGCCAGCAGTTACTCGGACGGGGCCTACGAGCAGTACTTC. This translates into CASSYSDGAYEQYF.

V is TRBV28 and J is TRBJ1-3; D ambiguous. Trimming took 2 bases from V and 2 from J, leaving 4 bases between them. CDR3 size: 13 residues. The germline V gene has CDR1 MDHEN and CDR2 SYDVKM. This CDR3 reads CASSLLAGNTIYF. As DNA, the CDR3 is TGTGCCAGCAGTTTACTCGCTGGAAACACCATATATTTT. The variable domain in full, with the rest retrieved from reference TRBV28 and TRBJ1-3, is DVKVTQSSRYLVKRTGEKVFLECVQDMDHENMFWYRQDPGLGLRLIYFSYDVKMKEKGDIPEGYSVSREKKERFSLILESASTNQTSMYLCASSLLAGNTIYFGEGSWLTVV.

This clone showed up just a few times. This chain joins TRBV27 and TRBJ1-1; TRBD1 matches at 8 bases. Germline CDR1 is MNHEY and CDR2 is SMNVEV (reference sequence). The CDR3 is 14 amino acids. Trimming at V came to 3 bases and at J to 3 bases, leaving 3 bases not matched to a gene. For the CDR3, the DNA is TGTGCCAGCAGTTTTACCAGGGGGCACACTGAAGCTTTCTTT. Translation: CASSFTRGHTEAFF.

The chain couples TRBV19 to TRBJ1-1; possibly TRBD1 for D (6 bases). V lost 4 bases to trimming and J lost 2 bases, with 11 bases between them. The CDR3 runs 14 residues. Germline CDR1 LNHDA, CDR2 SQIVND (reference sequence). The CDR3, as DNA: TGTGCCAGTAGTACCCGACAGGATAACACTGAAGCTTTCTTT. Translation gives CASSTRQDNTEAFF.

A single count supports this clone. CDR3 in amino acids: CASSQDRETQYF. Written as DNA, the CDR3 is TGCGCCAGCAGCCAAGATCGGGAGACCCAGTACTTC. The rearrangement joins TRBV4-1 to TRBJ2-5; no firm D call. Germline V gene lookup returns CDR1 MGHRA and CDR2 YSYEKL. Trimming took 0 bases from V and 5 from J, leaving 4 bases between them. There are 12 residues in the CDR3.

V and J are TRBV5-1 and TRBJ1-2; TRBD1 agrees at 7 bases. From germline, CDR1 is SGHRS and CDR2 YFSETQ. CDR3 length: 14 amino acids. V lost 4 bases, J lost 8 bases, and 11 bases stayed unmatched. The CDR3 coding sequence is TGCGCCAGCAGCCAAGGAAGACAGGGACCGGGCTACACCTTC. It encodes CASSQGRQGPGYTF.

The rearrangement uses TRBV24-1 and TRBJ2-2, with D unresolved. The length of the CDR3 is 14 residues. Germline V gene lookup returns CDR1 KGHDR and CDR2 SFDVKD. The germline V and J ends were trimmed by 5 bases and 1 base, with 7 bases remaining between them. In DNA form, the CDR3 reads TGTGCCACCAGTGTTAAAATGAACACCGGGGAGCTGTTTTTT. Amino acid sequence: CATSVKMNTGELFF.

This chain joins TRBV28 and TRBJ2-5; 7 positions agree with TRBD2. The CDR3 covers 13 residues. Looked up from germline, CDR1 is MDHEN and CDR2 is SYDVKM. V was clipped by 5 bases and J by 4 bases; unmatched bases: 4. This chain's CDR3 is CASSPSGGETQYF. The DNA for the CDR3 is TGTGCCAGCAGTCCGTCGGGGGGAGAGACCCAGTACTTC.

The chain is built from TRBV19 and TRBJ1-3; 8 bases fit TRBD1. Germline-derived CDR1 and CDR2 are LNHDA and SQIVND (reference sequence). The CDR3 has 16 residues. V was clipped by 7 bases and J by 0 bases; unmatched bases: 8. Here the CDR3 reads CASKRTGMASGNTIYF. Written as DNA, the CDR3 is TGTGCCAGTAAAAGGACAGGGATGGCCTCTGGAAACACCATATATTTT.

J is TRBJ2-3 and V is TRBV5-1; 7 bases agree with TRBD2. V trimming: 5 bases; J trimming: 0 bases; junction bases outside the gene matches: 6. The germline gives CDR1 SGHRS, CDR2 YFSETQ. The CDR3 loop spans 15 amino acids. CDR3 region: CASRLDGGSTDTQYF. CDR3 coding DNA: TGCGCCAGCAGGCTGGACGGGGGGAGCACAGATACGCAGTATTTT. The full variable domain, in which reference TRBV5-1 and TRBJ2-3 provide the parts outside the CDR3, is KAGVTQTPRYLIKTRGQQVTLSCSPISGHRSVSWYQQTPGQGLQFLFEYFSETQRNKGNFPGRFSGRQFSNSRSEMNVSTLELGDSALYLCASRLDGGSTDTQYFGPGTRLTVL.

The chain joins TRBV9 to TRBJ1-2; D perhaps matches TRBD1 (6 bases). This CDR3 is built from 17 residues. Germline V gene sequence: CDR1 SGDLS, CDR2 YYNGEE. Trimming stripped 3 bases from V and 8 bases from J, with 26 bases between. CDR3 DNA: TGTGCCAGCAGCGCCGCCTTCCCCCGGGACACCTCGCGAGGCTACACCTTC. This encodes CASSAAFPRDTSRGYTF.

CDR3 sequence (DNA): TGTGCCAGCAGCTTGGATTTCGGGAGTGAGCAGTTCTTC. It encodes CASSLDFGSEQFF. V and J are TRBV5-6 and TRBJ2-1; D may be TRBD2 (6 bases). Trimming shortened V by 0 bases and J by 9 bases, and 10 bases separated the two germline ends. CDR1 is SGHDT, CDR2 YYEEEE, per germline. CDR3 length equals 13 residues.

The chain links TRBV7-8 to TRBJ1-2, with 7 bases lining up with TRBD1. Losses at the gene ends were 3 bases for V and 2 bases for J; bases not matched to a gene: 3. The CDR3 has 14 residues. Per the germline V gene, CDR1 is SGHVS and CDR2 is FQNEAQ. The DNA for the CDR3 is TGTGCCAGCAGCTTCGAGGGGGCCAACTATGGCTACACCTTC. Translated, it gives CASSFEGANYGYTF.

The chain couples TRBV5-1 to TRBJ2-3; 8 positions agree with TRBD2. The V segment lost 0 bases and the J segment 6 bases; nucleotides outside the gene matches: 6. The CDR3 has 15 residues. Germline V gene sequence: CDR1 SGHRS, CDR2 YFSETQ. The CDR3 sequence: CASSLASGPDDTQYF. In DNA, the CDR3 is TGCGCCAGCAGCTTGGCTAGCGGGCCAGACGATACGCAGTATTTT.

This sequence joins TRBV7-2 and TRBJ2-1; 13 nucleotides align to TRBD2. The CDR3 spans 16 residues. After removal of 2 bases from V and 9 bases from J, the junction contained 7 bases not matched to a gene. In germline, CDR1 is SGHTA, CDR2 FQGNSA. CDR3 sequence reads: CASSLRRTSGGVEQFF. CDR3 bases: TGTGCCAGCAGCTTAAGGAGGACTAGCGGGGGTGTTGAGCAGTTCTTC.

This clone was counted a few times. The genes are TRBV7-8 and TRBJ2-7; D might be TRBD2 (5 bases). The CDR3 runs to 13 residues. Germline V gene data show CDR1 as SGHVS and CDR2 as FQNEAQ. Trimming stripped 6 bases from V and 4 bases from J, with 13 bases between. The CDR3 spells CASSSGNLYEQYF. The CDR3 region has the DNA TGTGCCAGCAGTTCGGGAAACCTTTACGAGCAGTACTTC.